These T cell receptor beta chains were read from a single sample in a study of blood T cell repertoires in COVID-19. The assay was immunoSEQ multiplex PCR, and TCRdb's table has in-frame clones only and misses some. The repertoire consists of 200,000 or so clones, with around 90% occurring once and the leading ten covering under 3.5%. Sequences were obtained from peripheral blood. The receptors shown here come from a man aged 30 to 39 with COVID-19, enrolled during active disease. Both conserved end residues are part of each CDR3. A D gene is named only where the DNA matches it firmly. For some rows the clone size is stated as once, few or many, or as a class when expanded; others skip it.

>TRBD1|TRBJ1-2|.|TRBV19
CASRRTGATYGYTF
TGTGCCAGTAGGAGAACAGGGGCAACTTATGGCTACACCTTC
>TRBD1|TRBJ1-2|.|TRBV7-8
CASSLFRDSPYGYTF
TGTGCCAGCAGCTTATTCCGGGACAGCCCCTATGGCTACACCTTC
>.|TRBJ2-1|few|TRBV5-6
CASSFGDSYNEQFF
TGTGCCAGCAGCTTTGGTGACAGCTACAATGAGCAGTTCTTC
>TRBD1|TRBJ1-5|.|TRBV24-1
CATSDPGQGRNQPQHF
TGTGCCACCAGTGATCCGGGACAGGGGCGCAATCAGCCCCAGCATTTT
>.|TRBJ1-5|.|TRBV6-6
CASSRKPLDTTSNQPQHF
TGTGCCAGCAGCCGAAAGCCCTTGGACACTACAAGCAATCAGCCCCAGCATTTT
>TRBD1|TRBJ2-7|.|TRBV6-5
CASSTGGYDEQYF
TGTGCCAGCAGTACAGGGGGCTACGACGAGCAGTACTTC
>.|TRBJ1-4|.|TRBV28
CASSLSWARTNEKLFF
TGTGCCAGCAGTTTATCGTGGGCCAGGACTAATGAAAAACTGTTTTTT
>.|TRBJ1-5|.|TRBV6-5
CASRLHRDDQPQHF
TGTGCCAGCAGACTGCACAGGGACGATCAGCCCCAGCATTTT
>.|TRBJ2-5|once|TRBV5-4
CASSQRLGQETQYF
TGTGCCAGCAGCCAACGACTTGGACAAGAGACCCAGTACTTC
>.|TRBJ1-3|.|TRBV28
CASNDGRSGNTIYF
TGTGCCAGCAACGATGGCAGATCAGGAAACACCATATATTTT
>TRBD1|TRBJ1-1|.|TRBV7-9
CASSQTGGLTEAFF
TGTGCCAGCAGCCAGACAGGGGGCCTCACTGAAGCTTTCTTT
>.|TRBJ2-7|.|TRBV9
CASSVTGIAYEQYF
TGTGCCAGCAGTGTGACAGGTATTGCCTACGAGCAGTACTTC
>.|TRBJ1-4|.|TRBV3-1/TRBV3-2
CASSLSPIGGGEKLFF
TGTGCCAGCAGCCTCTCACCTATCGGGGGAGGTGAAAAACTGTTTTTT
>TRBD1|TRBJ2-7|.|TRBV25-1
CASSDRQGVNYEQYF
TGTGCCAGCAGTGATCGACAGGGGGTTAATTACGAGCAGTACTTC
>.|TRBJ1-1|.|TRBV10-3
CAISDPGATTEAFF
TGTGCCATCAGTGACCCAGGGGCGACTACTGAAGCTTTCTTT
>.|TRBJ1-1|.|TRBV5-1
CASSFTQGTEAFF
TGCGCCAGCAGCTTTACACAGGGCACTGAAGCTTTCTTT
>.|TRBJ2-2|few|TRBV5-1
CASSLGQGSGELFF
TGCGCCAGCAGCTTGGGGCAGGGGTCCGGGGAGCTGTTTTTT
>.|TRBJ2-1|once|TRBV28
CASSLTFYNEQFF
TGTGCCAGCAGTTTGACTTTCTACAATGAGCAGTTCTTC
>TRBD1|TRBJ2-1|once|TRBV27
CASSLNRRDRGNNEQFF
TGTGCCAGCAGTCTCAACCGCCGGGACAGAGGCAACAATGAGCAGTTCTTC
>.|TRBJ2-3|.|TRBV9
CASSVASRTDTQYF
TGTGCCAGCAGCGTAGCTAGCAGAACAGATACGCAGTATTTT